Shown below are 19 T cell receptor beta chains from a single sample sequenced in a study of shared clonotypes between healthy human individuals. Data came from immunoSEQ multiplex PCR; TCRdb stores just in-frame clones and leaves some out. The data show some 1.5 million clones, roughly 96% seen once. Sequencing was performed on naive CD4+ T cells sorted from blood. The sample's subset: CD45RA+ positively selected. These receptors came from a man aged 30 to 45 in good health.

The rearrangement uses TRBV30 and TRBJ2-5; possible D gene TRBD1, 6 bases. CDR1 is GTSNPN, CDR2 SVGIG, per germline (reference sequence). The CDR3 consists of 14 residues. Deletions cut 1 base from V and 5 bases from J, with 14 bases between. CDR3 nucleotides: TGTGCCTGGAGTGGCTTCAGGGGCGCGGAGACCCAGTACTTC. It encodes CAWSGFRGAETQYF. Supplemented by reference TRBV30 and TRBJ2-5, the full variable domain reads SQTIHQWPATLVQPVGSPLSLECTVEGTSNPNLYWYRQAAGRGLQLLFYSVGIGQISSEVPQNLSASRPQDRQFILSSKKLLLSDSGFYLCAWSGFRGAETQYFGPGTRLLVL.

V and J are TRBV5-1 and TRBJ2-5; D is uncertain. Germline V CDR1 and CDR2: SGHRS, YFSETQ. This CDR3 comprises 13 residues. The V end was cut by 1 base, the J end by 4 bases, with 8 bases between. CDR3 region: CASSLQFLETQYF. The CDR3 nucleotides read TGCGCCAGCAGCTTGCAGTTTCTAGAGACCCAGTACTTC.

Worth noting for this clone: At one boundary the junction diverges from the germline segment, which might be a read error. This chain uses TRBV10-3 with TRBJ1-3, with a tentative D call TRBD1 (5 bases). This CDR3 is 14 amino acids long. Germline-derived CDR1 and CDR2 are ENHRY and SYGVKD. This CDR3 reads CAISDRQSGNTIYF. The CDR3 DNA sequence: TGTGCCATCAGTGATAGACAGTCTGGGAACACCATATATTTT.

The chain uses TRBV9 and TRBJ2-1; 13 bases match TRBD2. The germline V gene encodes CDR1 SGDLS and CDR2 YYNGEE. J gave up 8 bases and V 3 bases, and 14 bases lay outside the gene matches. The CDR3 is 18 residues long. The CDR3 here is CASSAGTSGTTSVDEQFF. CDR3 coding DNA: TGTGCCAGCAGCGCCGGGACTAGCGGGACTACGTCAGTCGATGAGCAGTTCTTC.

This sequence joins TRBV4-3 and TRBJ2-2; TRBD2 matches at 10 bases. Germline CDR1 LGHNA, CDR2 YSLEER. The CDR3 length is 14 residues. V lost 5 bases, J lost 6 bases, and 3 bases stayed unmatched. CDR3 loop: CASSVLAGPGELFF. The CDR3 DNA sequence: TGCGCCAGCAGCGTACTAGCGGGACCCGGGGAGCTGTTTTTT.

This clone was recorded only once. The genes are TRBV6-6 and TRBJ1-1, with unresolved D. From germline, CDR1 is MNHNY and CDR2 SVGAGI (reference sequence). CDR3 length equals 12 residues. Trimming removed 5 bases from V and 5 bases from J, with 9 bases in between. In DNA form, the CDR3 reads TGTGCCAGCAGTGTCCGTAGTACTGAAGCTTTCTTT. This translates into CASSVRSTEAFF.

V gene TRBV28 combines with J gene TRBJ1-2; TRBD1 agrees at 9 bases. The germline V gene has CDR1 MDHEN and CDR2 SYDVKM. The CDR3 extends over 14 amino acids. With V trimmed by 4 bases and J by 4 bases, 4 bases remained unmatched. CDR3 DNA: TGTGCCAGCAGTTCGACAGGGGGATTCTATGGCTACACCTTC. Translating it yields CASSSTGGFYGYTF.

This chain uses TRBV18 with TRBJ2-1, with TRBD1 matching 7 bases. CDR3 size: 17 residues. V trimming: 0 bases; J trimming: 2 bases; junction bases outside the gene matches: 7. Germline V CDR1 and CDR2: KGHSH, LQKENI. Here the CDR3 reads CASSPPSRQGTYNEQFF. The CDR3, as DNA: TGTGCCAGCTCACCACCGTCGAGACAGGGAACCTACAATGAGCAGTTCTTC. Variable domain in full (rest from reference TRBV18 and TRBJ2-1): NAGVMQNPRHLVRRRGQEARLRCSPMKGHSHVYWYRQLPEEGLKFMVYLQKENIIDESGMPKERFSAEFPKEGPSILRIQQVVRGDSAAYFCASSPPSRQGTYNEQFFGPGTRLTVL.

The CDR3 loop is CASRRGVDRGNTEAFF. The CDR3 DNA reads TGTGCCAGCAGGAGGGGTGTGGACAGGGGGAACACTGAAGCTTTCTTT. This rearrangement joins TRBV27 to TRBJ1-1; 9 bases map to TRBD1. Germline V gene lookup returns CDR1 MNHEY and CDR2 SMNVEV (reference sequence). J lost 1 base, V lost 6 bases, and 9 bases had no gene match. The CDR3 contains 16 residues.

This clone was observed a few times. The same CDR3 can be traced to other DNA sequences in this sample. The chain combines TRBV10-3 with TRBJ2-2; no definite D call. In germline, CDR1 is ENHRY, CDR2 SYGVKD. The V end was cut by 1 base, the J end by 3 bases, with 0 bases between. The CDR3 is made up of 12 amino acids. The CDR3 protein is CAISEYTGELFF. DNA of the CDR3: TGTGCCATCAGTGAGTACACCGGGGAGCTGTTTTTT.

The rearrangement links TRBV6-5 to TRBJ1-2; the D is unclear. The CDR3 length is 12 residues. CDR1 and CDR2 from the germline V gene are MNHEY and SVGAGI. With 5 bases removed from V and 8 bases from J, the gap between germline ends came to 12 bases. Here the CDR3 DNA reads TGTGCCAGCAGTAACACGGGGTTGGGCTACACCTTC. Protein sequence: CASSNTGLGYTF.

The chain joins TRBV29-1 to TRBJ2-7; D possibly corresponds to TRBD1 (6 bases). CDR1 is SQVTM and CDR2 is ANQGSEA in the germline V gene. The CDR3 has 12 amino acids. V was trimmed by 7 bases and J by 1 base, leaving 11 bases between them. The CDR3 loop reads CSAKGQSYEQYF. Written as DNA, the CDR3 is TGCAGCGCCAAAGGACAGTCCTACGAGCAGTACTTC.

The CDR3 region is CASSLDSPLRETQYF. As DNA, the CDR3 is TGCGCCAGCAGCTTGGACAGCCCTTTGCGGGAGACCCAGTACTTC. J is TRBJ2-5 and V is TRBV5-1; D is uncertain. There are 15 residues in the CDR3. Germline values: CDR1 SGHRS, CDR2 YFSETQ. V gave up 0 bases and J gave up 5 bases, with 14 bases separating them.

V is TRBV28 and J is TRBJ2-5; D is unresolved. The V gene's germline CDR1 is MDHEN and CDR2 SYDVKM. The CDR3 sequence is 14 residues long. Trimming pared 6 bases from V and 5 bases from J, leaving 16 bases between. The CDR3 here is CASSSRAPGETQYF. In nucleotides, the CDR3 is TGTGCCAGCAGCTCTCGGGCGCCCGGGGAGACCCAGTACTTC.

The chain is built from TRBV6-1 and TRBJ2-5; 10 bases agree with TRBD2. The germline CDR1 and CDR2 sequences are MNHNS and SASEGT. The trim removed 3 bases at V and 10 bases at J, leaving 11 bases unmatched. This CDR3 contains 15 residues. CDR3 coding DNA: TGTGCCAGCAGTGACCCTAGCGGGAGATACAGGTTCCAGTACTTC. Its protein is CASSDPSGRYRFQYF.

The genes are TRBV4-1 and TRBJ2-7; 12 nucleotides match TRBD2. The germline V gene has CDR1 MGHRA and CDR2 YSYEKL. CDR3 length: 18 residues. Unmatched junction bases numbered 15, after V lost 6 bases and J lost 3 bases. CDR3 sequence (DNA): TGCGCCAGCAGTCTGGCCCCACTAGCGGGAGGCCCTGGCTACGAGCAGTACTTC. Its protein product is CASSLAPLAGGPGYEQYF.

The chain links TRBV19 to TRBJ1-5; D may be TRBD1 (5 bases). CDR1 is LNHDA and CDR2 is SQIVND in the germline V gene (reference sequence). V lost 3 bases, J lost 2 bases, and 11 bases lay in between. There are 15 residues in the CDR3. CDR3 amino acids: CASSISGDGNQPQHF. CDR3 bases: TGTGCCAGTAGTATTTCGGGGGATGGCAATCAGCCCCAGCATTTT.

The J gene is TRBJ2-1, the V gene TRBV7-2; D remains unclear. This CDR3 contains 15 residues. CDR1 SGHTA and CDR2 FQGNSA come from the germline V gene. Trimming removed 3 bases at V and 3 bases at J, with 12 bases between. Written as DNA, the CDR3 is TGTGCCAGCAGCTTGGGCCAGCTCCACTACAATGAGCAGTTCTTC. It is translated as CASSLGQLHYNEQFF. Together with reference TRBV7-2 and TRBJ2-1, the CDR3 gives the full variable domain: GAGVSQSPSNKVTEKGKDVELRCDPISGHTALYWYRQSLGQGLEFLIYFQGNSAPDKSGLPSDRFSAERTGGSVSTLTIQRTQQEDSAVYLCASSLGQLHYNEQFFGPGTRLTVL.

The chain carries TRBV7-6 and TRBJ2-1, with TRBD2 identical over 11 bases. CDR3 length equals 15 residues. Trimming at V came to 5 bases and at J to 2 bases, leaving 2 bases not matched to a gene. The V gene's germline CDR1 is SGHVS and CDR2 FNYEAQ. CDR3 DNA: TGTGCCAGCAGCCTTAGCGGGGGGGCCTACAATGAGCAGTTCTTC. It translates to CASSLSGGAYNEQFF.